This T cell receptor (beta chain) was found in a study of blood T cell repertoires in COVID-19. Overall study: Italy, Spain and the United States were the sources of the convalescent and acute COVID-19 samples. Sources were T cells, B-cell-depleted T cells, or PBMCs; the material itself was cDNA or gDNA.

Trimming at V came to 1 base and at J to 8 bases, leaving 4 bases not matched to a gene. The CDR3 is 14 residues long. CDR1 is LNHDA and CDR2 is SQIVND in the germline V gene (reference sequence). Original processing notes: It was from reference gene primer amplification that nucleated cell counts were estimated. Libraries were prepared by immunoSEQ multiplex PCR; TCRdb keeps only in-frame clonotypes and omits some of them. V, J and clone size were drawn from that table, and D and trimming were deduced from the DNA. This repertoire shows about 430,000 clones, roughly 90% found once; its top ten account for approximately 0.92%. Seattle-derived patients entered the study during active infection and were followed longitudinally.

Sequencing was carried out using peripheral blood. The chain uses TRBV19 and TRBJ2-1, with 8 bases matching TRBD2. The receptor comes from a man between 18 and 35 years old with COVID-19, enrolled during active disease. The CDR3 DNA reads TGTGCCAGTAGTATAGCGGGAGGGCCGGATGAGCAGTTCTTC. Residues: CASSIAGGPDEQFF.